This T cell receptor (beta chain) was recovered during a study of cytomegalovirus exposure and HLA in healthy donors. The PCR contained 60 Vbeta and 13 Jbeta primers. TCRdb keeps only in-frame clones here, not all; method: immunoSEQ multiplex PCR. The data show about 140,000 clones, roughly 75% seen once. This clone was counted once. V was shortened by 4 bases and J by 3 bases, with 7 bases between the two germline ends. Germline CDR1 and CDR2: MDHEN and SYDVKM. This CDR3 is 12 amino acids long. Source material: PBMCs. The rearrangement links TRBV28 to TRBJ2-7; D gene unclear. The receptor's source is a man aged 18 to 29 in good health and CMV-seropositive. CDR3 protein: CASSSTRYEQYF. The DNA for the CDR3 is TGTGCCAGCAGTTCCACTCGCTACGAGCAGTACTTC.